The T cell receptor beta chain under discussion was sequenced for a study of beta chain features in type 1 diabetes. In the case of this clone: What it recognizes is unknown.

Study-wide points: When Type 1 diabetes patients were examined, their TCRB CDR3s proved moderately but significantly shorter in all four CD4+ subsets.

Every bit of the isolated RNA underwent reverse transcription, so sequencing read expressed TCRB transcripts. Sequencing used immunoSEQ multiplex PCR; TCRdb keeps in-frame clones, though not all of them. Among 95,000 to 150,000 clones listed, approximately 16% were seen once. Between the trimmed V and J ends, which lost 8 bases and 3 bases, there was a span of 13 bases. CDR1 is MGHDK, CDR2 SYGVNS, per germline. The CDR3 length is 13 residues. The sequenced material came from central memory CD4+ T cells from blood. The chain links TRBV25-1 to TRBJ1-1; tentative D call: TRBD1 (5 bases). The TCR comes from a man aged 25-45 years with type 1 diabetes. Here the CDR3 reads CASFGTRDTEAFF. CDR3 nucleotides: TGTGCCAGCTTCGGGACGCGAGACACTGAAGCTTTCTTT.